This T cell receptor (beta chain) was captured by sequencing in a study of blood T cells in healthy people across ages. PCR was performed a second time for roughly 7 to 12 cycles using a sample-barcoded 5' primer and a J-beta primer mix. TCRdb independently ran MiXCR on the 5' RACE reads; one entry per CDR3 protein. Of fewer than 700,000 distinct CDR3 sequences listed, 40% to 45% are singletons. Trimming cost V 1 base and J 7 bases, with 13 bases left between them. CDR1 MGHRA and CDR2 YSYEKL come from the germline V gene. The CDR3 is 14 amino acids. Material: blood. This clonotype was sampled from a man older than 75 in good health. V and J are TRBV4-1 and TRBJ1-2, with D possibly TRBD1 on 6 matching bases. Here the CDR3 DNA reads TGCGCCAGCAGCCAAGCCTCAGGGGTGGTTGGCTACACCTTC. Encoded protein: CASSQASGVVGYTF.